This paragraph covers one TCR beta chain sequence. This sample is part of a study of shared clonotypes between healthy human individuals. The CDR3 is 16 amino acids. V gave up 4 bases and J gave up 4 bases, with 19 bases separating them. The germline gives CDR1 SGHTA, CDR2 FQGTGA. Some clones are missing from TCRdb's copy, which holds only in-frame ones; the method was immunoSEQ multiplex PCR. The data contain 400,000 to 550,000 clones, 79% of them singletons. The sample was PBMCs. The chain employs TRBV7-3 and TRBJ1-1; D unclear. This clonotype was sampled from a woman in her thirties or forties in good health. Some clones in this sample may be carry-over from other donors' samples. The CDR3 is CASSSTSTAAGTEAFF. CDR3 coding DNA: TGTGCCAGCAGCTCAACCTCGACCGCGGCGGGCACTGAAGCTTTCTTT.